The 19 T cell receptor beta chains reported below all come from one sample, sequenced in a study of regulatory T cells in long-lasting Graves disease (dated by TCRdb to the early 2020s). Libraries came from multiplex PCR. These reads were obtained on an Illumina HiSeq 4000. TCR beta libraries were built with iRepertoire HTBI primers and Arm-PCR amplification of CDR3 regions. TCRdb reworked the public reads: Q25 trimming with fastp, MiXCR clone assembly, productive beta chains retained. Under each unique CDR3 protein, matching rows form one entry showing the most common genes and DNA. Recorded for this sample are a few hundred thousand distinct CDR3 sequences; under 25% of them occurred a single time. Roughly 7.7% of the sample is in the top ten clones. The sample's time point label is to be understood as: persistent/refractory GD, antithyroid drugs over 5 years with positive TRAb. For both TCR sequencing and RNA sequencing, RNA was extracted from PBMCs in TRIzol.

Sequenced material: peripheral blood mononuclear cells (PBMCs), taken when the disease was refractory, from a patient treated with antithyroid drugs. The receptors stem from a female donor with Graves disease.

This clonotype turned up a few times. The chain joins TRBV29-1 to TRBJ1-2; D is unresolved. Trimming left V 3 bases short and J 1 base short, with 3 bases between. Germline CDR1 SQVTM, CDR2 ANQGSEA. The CDR3 is made up of 11 amino acids. For the CDR3, the DNA is TGCAGCGTTGACAGTAACTATGGCTACACCTTC. This translates into CSVDSNYGYTF. Based on the CDR3 plus reference TRBV29-1 and TRBJ1-2, the full variable domain is SAVISQKPSRDICQRGTSLTIQCQVDSQVTMMFWYRQQPGQSLTLIATANQGSEATYESGFVIDKFPISRPNLTFSTLTVSNMSPEDSSIYLCSVDSNYGYTFGSGTRLTVV.

This clonotype was seen a few times. CDR3 nucleotides: TGTGCCTGGACAGCGGGCAATCAGCCCCAGCATTTT. Protein: CAWTAGNQPQHF. V usage is TRBV30 and J usage is TRBJ1-5; D gene unclear. Trimming pared 4 bases from V and 2 bases from J, leaving 6 bases between. CDR3 length: 12 residues. Germline V CDR1 and CDR2: GTSNPN, SVGIG (reference sequence). The full variable domain, with the rest looked up from reference TRBV30 and TRBJ1-5, is SQTIHQWPATLVQPVGSPLSLECTVEGTSNPNLYWYRQAAGRGLQLLFYSVGIGQISSEVPQNLSASRPQDRQFILSSKKLLLSDSGFYLCAWTAGNQPQHFGDGTRLSIL.

This clonotype was counted ten times or more. In DNA, the CDR3 is TGTGCCAGCAAGAGTCACAGGCTCCCTGAAGCTTTCTTT. It is translated as CASKSHRLPEAFF. The rearrangement joins TRBV12-3 or TRBV12-4 to TRBJ1-1, with D maybe TRBD1 (5 bases). Trimming took 7 bases from V and 6 from J, leaving 15 bases between them. This CDR3 is 13 amino acids long.

Ten or more counts support this clonotype. The V and J genes are TRBV28 and TRBJ1-5; tentative D call: TRBD1 (5 bases). The CDR3 runs to 18 residues. The germline CDR1 and CDR2 sequences are MDHEN and SYDVKM. Trimming pared 4 bases from V and 0 bases from J, leaving 19 bases between. The chain's CDR3 is CASSSYGGATDSNQPQHF. CDR3 DNA: TGTGCCAGCAGTTCATACGGAGGGGCTACTGATAGCAATCAGCCCCAGCATTTT.

This clonotype was observed many times. This chain links TRBV12-3 or TRBV12-4 with TRBJ1-2; D is unresolved. This CDR3 spans 15 amino acids. V was shortened by 2 bases and J by 6 bases, with 16 bases between the two germline ends. The CDR3 here is CASSLIASYTNGYTF. The DNA for the CDR3 is TGTGCCAGCAGTTTAATAGCATCGTACACTAATGGCTACACCTTC.

This clonotype came up many times. The rearrangement joins TRBV11-3 to TRBJ2-7; D is uncertain. V was trimmed by 1 base and J by 4 bases, leaving 14 bases between them. There are 15 residues in the CDR3. Germline values: CDR1 SGHNT, CDR2 YENEEA. Written as DNA, the CDR3 is TGTGCCAGCAGCTTAGTAGGATTAGACGTGTACGAGCAGTACTTC. Protein: CASSLVGLDVYEQYF.

This clonotype was counted at least ten times. CDR3 sequence (DNA): TGTGCCAGCAGCTTAGCGCGGGGCAACACTGAAGCTTTCTTT. This codes for CASSLARGNTEAFF. J is TRBJ1-1 and V is TRBV7-9, with a tentative D call TRBD1 (5 bases). CDR1 and CDR2 from the germline V gene are SEHNR and FQNEAQ (reference sequence). V lost 0 bases, J lost 2 bases, and 7 bases lay in between. This CDR3 has 14 residues.

This clonotype was detected only a few times. The chain uses TRBV7-9 and TRBJ1-1; D may be TRBD1 (5 bases). The CDR3 is 15 amino acids. V lost 11 bases and J 6 bases, leaving 25 bases between the germline ends. CDR1 and CDR2 (germline): SEHNR, FQNEAQ (reference sequence). The CDR3, as DNA: TGTGCCGCGGACTTGTGGGGGGGGGTTGGGTCTGAAGCTTTCTTT. It translates to CAADLWGGVGSEAFF.

The CDR3 loop is CASSLGRPNSPLHF. The DNA of the CDR3 is TGTGCCAGCAGCTTGGGGCGACCTAATTCACCCCTCCACTTT. The chain is built from TRBV6-1 and TRBJ1-6, with TRBD1 as a possible D gene (5 bases). The germline V and J ends were trimmed by 6 bases and 6 bases, with 12 bases remaining between them. Germline loops: CDR1 MNHNS, CDR2 SASEGT. The CDR3 has 14 amino acids.

This clonotype has ten or more counts. The chain carries TRBV6-2 or TRBV6-3 and TRBJ1-5; D remains ambiguous. V lost 6 bases and J lost 1, with 13 bases in between. Germline V gene data show CDR1 as MNHEY and CDR2 as SVGEGT. There are 15 residues in the CDR3. The CDR3 protein is CASSPGRMSNQPQHF. The CDR3 bases are TGTGCCAGCAGCCCCGGGAGGATGAGCAATCAGCCCCAGCATTTT.

The J gene is TRBJ2-5, the V gene TRBV5-1, with 7 bases that match TRBD1. Trimming cost V 0 bases and J 5 bases; bases outside gene matches: 13. This CDR3 has 17 amino acids. Germline V gene lookup returns CDR1 SGHRS and CDR2 YFSETQ. CDR3 sequence reads: CASSLVVFGLTGETQYF. The CDR3 DNA reads as TGCGCCAGCAGCTTGGTGGTTTTTGGACTGACAGGGGAGACCCAGTACTTC.

The V gene is TRBV7-9, the J gene TRBJ2-2, with TRBD1 matching over 7 bases. This CDR3 is 17 amino acids long. V lost 4 bases and J lost 4; bases outside the gene matches: 12. Germline assignment: CDR1 SEHNR and CDR2 FQNEAQ (reference sequence). The CDR3 loop is CASSSTIKTGPTGELFF. Here the CDR3 DNA reads TGTGCCAGCAGCTCAACGATTAAGACAGGGCCCACCGGGGAGCTGTTTTTT.

Comment on this clonotype: One end of the junction fails to match germline, which may point to a read error. The chain employs TRBV29-1 and TRBJ1-2; D possibly corresponds to TRBD1 (6 bases). Germline V gene sequence: CDR1 SQVTM, CDR2 ANQGSEA. This CDR3 is 14 amino acids long. The CDR3 coding sequence is TGCAGGGTTGAGGGGGACATTGCTAACTATGGCTACACCTTC. It codes for CRVEGDIANYGYTF.

The chain links TRBV29-1 to TRBJ1-1; 7 nucleotides agree with TRBD1. Per the germline V gene, CDR1 is SQVTM and CDR2 is ANQGSEA. The J segment lost 2 bases and the V segment lost 3 bases, leaving 6 bases of the junction unmatched. The CDR3 consists of 14 residues. The CDR3 sequence: CSVDSGTANTEAFF. For the CDR3, the DNA is TGCAGCGTTGACTCCGGGACAGCTAACACTGAAGCTTTCTTT.

This rearrangement joins TRBV7-6 to TRBJ1-1; no definite D call. In germline, CDR1 is SGHVS, CDR2 FNYEAQ. Trimming removed 5 bases at V and 3 bases at J, with 16 bases between. The CDR3 runs 15 residues. The CDR3, as DNA: TGTGCCAGCAGCATCTTGCGGGGTGGCGACACTGAAGCTTTCTTT. It codes for CASSILRGGDTEAFF.

The table lists this clonotype with many counts. The chain recombines TRBV7-2 with TRBJ2-7, with a possible D match to TRBD1 (7 bases). Trimming took off 2 bases at V and 7 bases at J, with 12 bases between the two ends. The CDR3 has 13 amino acids. Germline V lookup: CDR1 SGHTA, CDR2 FQGNSA. In DNA form, the CDR3 reads TGTGCCAGCAGCTTACAGGGGGGAGAAGAGCAGTACTTC. Its protein is CASSLQGGEEQYF.

As for this clonotype: Possible read error: a much larger clone is one base away. V and J are TRBV10-3 and TRBJ2-6, with unresolved D. V gave up 4 bases and J gave up 6 bases, with 7 bases separating them. CDR3 size: 13 residues. Germline V gene data show CDR1 as ENHRY and CDR2 as SYGVKD. DNA for the CDR3: TGTGCCATCAGTGCGGCGGCGGCCAACGTCCTGACTTTC. Its translation: CAISAAAANVLTF.

The table lists this clonotype with a few counts. The chain joins TRBV11-1 to TRBJ2-2; TRBD1 agrees at 8 bases. This CDR3 is built from 17 residues. Germline V gene lookup returns CDR1 SGHAT and CDR2 FQDESV (reference sequence). V was clipped by 5 bases and J by 4 bases; unmatched bases: 12. The CDR3 sequence: CASSPRDRLVSTGELFF. CDR3 nucleotide sequence: TGTGCCAGCAGCCCGAGGGACAGGCTCGTTTCCACCGGGGAGCTGTTTTTT.

This clonotype was counted only a few times. The rearrangement uses TRBV19 and TRBJ2-4; possible D gene TRBD1, 5 bases. The germline V gene has CDR1 LNHDA and CDR2 SQIVND (reference sequence). The CDR3 has 16 amino acids. Trimming cost V 4 bases and J 0 bases, with 13 bases left between them. The CDR3 is CASSTDRYRAKNIQYF. The DNA of the CDR3 is TGTGCCAGTAGTACTGACAGATACCGAGCCAAAAACATTCAGTACTTC.